Below are 17 T cell receptor beta chains sequenced from a single sample in a study of cytomegalovirus exposure and HLA in healthy donors. The study ran its PCR with 60 Vbeta and 13 Jbeta primers. Repertoires were generated with immunoSEQ multiplex PCR, while TCRdb's copy carries only in-frame clones and drops some. The profile shows 150,000 to 200,000 clones, 65% to 85% of them singletons. The material sequenced was PBMCs. These receptors were collected from a man between 50 and 59 years old in good health and CMV-seropositive.

The CDR3 here is CASSLAGVREKLFF. CDR3 in DNA: TGTGCCAGCAGCCTGGCCGGGGTCAGGGAAAAACTGTTTTTT. This rearrangement joins TRBV7-2 to TRBJ1-4; D is unclear. Germline lookup yields CDR1 SGHTA and CDR2 FQGNSA. The CDR3 is 14 residues long. Trimming stripped 5 bases from V and 8 bases from J, with 15 bases between.

The chain is built from TRBV19 and TRBJ1-4; 7 bases are a match to TRBD1. V gave up 5 bases and J gave up 11 bases; unmatched junction bases: 14. Germline CDR1 is LNHDA and CDR2 is SQIVND (reference sequence). This CDR3 spans 15 amino acids. The CDR3 nucleotides read TGTGCCAGTAGTCCCTGGACGGGACAGCTCGAGAAACTGTTTTTT. Its protein is CASSPWTGQLEKLFF.

V and J are TRBV7-2 and TRBJ1-5; 8 positions agree with TRBD1. The J segment lost 7 bases and the V segment lost 5 bases, leaving 10 bases of the junction unmatched. CDR1 and CDR2 (germline): SGHTA, FQGNSA. This CDR3 has 15 amino acids. The DNA for the CDR3 is TGTGCCAGCAGCCCAGTCGGACAGGGAAACCAGCCCCAGCATTTT. Translated: CASSPVGQGNQPQHF.

This rearrangement joins TRBV18 to TRBJ2-5; possible D gene TRBD2, 5 bases. This CDR3 contains 13 residues. Per the germline V gene, CDR1 is KGHSH and CDR2 is LQKENI. Trimming cost V 4 bases and J 5 bases, with 11 bases left between them. In nucleotides, the CDR3 is TGTGCCAGCTCACGAGGGCAGCGGGAGACCCAGTACTTC. Translation: CASSRGQRETQYF. The full variable domain, completed using reference TRBV18 and TRBJ2-5, is NAGVMQNPRHLVRRRGQEARLRCSPMKGHSHVYWYRQLPEEGLKFMVYLQKENIIDESGMPKERFSAEFPKEGPSILRIQQVVRGDSAAYFCASSRGQRETQYFGPGTRLLVL.

The chain joins TRBV10-2 to TRBJ1-2, with 7 positions matching TRBD1. The CDR3 spans 13 residues. Trimming cost V 7 bases and J 7 bases; bases outside gene matches: 9. The germline gives CDR1 WSHSY, CDR2 SAAADI. The CDR3 sequence: CASTAGGRLGYTF. CDR3 sequence (DNA): TGCGCCAGCACAGCAGGGGGACGGCTTGGCTACACCTTC.

This chain uses TRBV9 with TRBJ2-3; D possibly corresponds to TRBD1 (6 bases). Trimming pared 3 bases from V and 0 bases from J, leaving 14 bases between. The CDR3 sequence is 16 residues long. CDR1 and CDR2 (germline): SGDLS, YYNGEE. CDR3 bases: TGTGCCAGCAGCGAAACCGACAGGCCTAGCACAGATACGCAGTATTTT. Translated, it gives CASSETDRPSTDTQYF.

The rearrangement uses TRBV15 and TRBJ1-6; no firm D call. Germline CDR1 and CDR2: LNHNV and YYDKDF (reference sequence). The CDR3 covers 15 residues. The V end lost 4 bases, the J end lost 8 bases, and 15 bases lay between the germline ends. CDR3 nucleotides: TGTGCCACCAGCACGGGGAACTCCGCCTATTCACCCCTCCACTTT. It codes for CATSTGNSAYSPLHF.

The J gene is TRBJ2-6, the V gene TRBV6-9; a weak D match, TRBD1 (6 bases). This CDR3 has 17 amino acids. From germline, CDR1 is MNHGY and CDR2 SVAAGI. V was trimmed by 5 bases and J by 0 bases, leaving 14 bases between them. The CDR3, as DNA: TGTGCCAGCAGTCTTGGGATCAGGGGCTCTGGGGCCAACGTCCTGACTTTC. It yields the protein CASSLGIRGSGANVLTF.

This clone was detected once. The rearrangement links TRBV15 to TRBJ2-1; 12 bases agree with TRBD2. V gave up 5 bases and J gave up 9 bases; unmatched junction bases: 20. This CDR3 has 19 amino acids. CDR1 and CDR2 (germline): LNHNV, YYDKDF (reference sequence). The CDR3 here is CATSRAGPRTSGKGGEQFF. CDR3 nucleotides: TGTGCCACCAGCCGAGCCGGCCCCCGGACTAGCGGGAAAGGGGGTGAGCAGTTCTTC.

V gene TRBV5-4 combines with J gene TRBJ2-1, with D perhaps matching TRBD2 (6 bases). The germline V gene encodes CDR1 SGHNT and CDR2 YYREEE (reference sequence). The CDR3 loop spans 14 amino acids. V was shortened by 1 base and J by 5 bases, with 10 bases between the two germline ends. For the CDR3, the DNA is TGTGCCAGCAGCTTGCGGGACTTGAACAATGAGCAGTTCTTC. Encoded protein: CASSLRDLNNEQFF.

This rearrangement joins TRBV9 to TRBJ1-4; no firm D call. Germline CDR1 is SGDLS and CDR2 is YYNGEE. This CDR3 region has 15 residues. With 0 bases removed from V and 5 bases from J, the gap between germline ends came to 11 bases. The CDR3 here is CASSVGNGGNEKLFF. The CDR3 nucleotides read TGTGCCAGCAGCGTAGGTAATGGAGGGAATGAAAAACTGTTTTTT.

The DNA for the CDR3 is TGTGCCAGCAGCTCCTACAGAGCTCTGCACAATGAGCAGTTCTTC. It is translated as CASSSYRALHNEQFF. The V call is TRBV11-2, the J call TRBJ2-1; D remains ambiguous. This CDR3 has 15 amino acids. V lost 4 bases and J 5 bases, leaving 15 bases between the germline ends. Germline loops: CDR1 SGHAT, CDR2 FQNNGV.

This chain uses TRBV7-3 with TRBJ2-2; tentatively, D is TRBD2 (6 bases). V was cut by 0 bases and J by 1 base, with 6 bases left in between. CDR3 size: 15 residues. Germline V gene lookup returns CDR1 SGHTA and CDR2 FQGTGA. CDR3 sequence: CASSLTGGNTGELFF. The CDR3 coding sequence is TGTGCCAGCAGCTTAACGGGGGGGAACACCGGGGAGCTGTTTTTT.

The chain combines TRBV14 with TRBJ1-2; D is unclear. The germline gives CDR1 SGHDN, CDR2 FVKESK. The V and J ends lost 4 bases and 4 bases respectively, with 10 bases between them. The CDR3 has 13 amino acids. The CDR3: CASSLNEGYGYTF. CDR3 bases: TGTGCCAGCAGCCTGAATGAGGGCTATGGCTACACCTTC.

The chain uses TRBV18 and TRBJ2-3; no definite D call. V lost 2 bases, J lost 0 bases, and 9 bases lay in between. The germline V gene encodes CDR1 KGHSH and CDR2 LQKENI. CDR3 length equals 15 residues. The CDR3 protein is CASSPYAESTDTQYF. CDR3 sequence (DNA): TGTGCCAGCTCACCATATGCGGAGAGCACAGATACGCAGTATTTT.

The CDR3 DNA reads TGTGCCAGCAGCTTAGGACGGGGAGAGACCCAGTACTTC. It translates to CASSLGRGETQYF. The chain combines TRBV7-9 with TRBJ2-5, with D tentatively TRBD2 (5 bases). The germline V and J ends were trimmed by 1 base and 4 bases, with 7 bases remaining between them. This CDR3 has 13 residues. Germline-derived CDR1 and CDR2 are SEHNR and FQNEAQ (reference sequence).

This chain connects TRBV5-5 to TRBJ1-1; possibly TRBD1 for D (6 bases). V was clipped by 4 bases and J by 2 bases, with 12 bases between them. Germline V lookup: CDR1 SGHKS, CDR2 YYEKEE (reference sequence). This CDR3 has 14 amino acids. CDR3 DNA sequence: TGTGCCAGCAGCCCAGGGGCCTTTAACACTGAAGCTTTCTTT. It yields the protein CASSPGAFNTEAFF.